This T cell receptor (beta chain) was captured by sequencing in a study of regulatory T cells in long-lasting Graves disease. The TCR beta library used iRepertoire HTBI primers with Arm-PCR amplification of CDR3. TCRdb recomputed calls from the multiplex PCR reads with MiXCR, one row per CDR3 protein. The data contain around 500,000 distinct CDR3 sequences, 15% to 20% of them singletons. This clonotype occurred many times. V lost 8 bases and J 3 bases, leaving 22 bases between the germline ends. This CDR3 has 16 amino acids. Germline-derived CDR1 and CDR2 are SNHLY and FYNNEI. Time point meaning: newly diagnosed GD, antithyroid drugs for less than 3 months. Generation of the TCR library employed RNA extracted from PBMCs. This sample also belongs to another study, concerning T cells in Graves' hyperthyroidism and ophthalmopathy.

The chain uses TRBV2 and TRBJ1-2; D is possibly TRBD1 (6 bases). Sequencing used peripheral blood mononuclear cells (PBMCs), obtained at new diagnosis, from a patient treated with antithyroid drugs. The sequence was obtained from a woman aged 35-65 years with Graves disease. CDR3 protein: CASERNLLQGDYGYTF. CDR3 sequence (DNA): TGTGCCAGCGAAAGGAACTTATTACAGGGAGACTATGGCTACACCTTC.